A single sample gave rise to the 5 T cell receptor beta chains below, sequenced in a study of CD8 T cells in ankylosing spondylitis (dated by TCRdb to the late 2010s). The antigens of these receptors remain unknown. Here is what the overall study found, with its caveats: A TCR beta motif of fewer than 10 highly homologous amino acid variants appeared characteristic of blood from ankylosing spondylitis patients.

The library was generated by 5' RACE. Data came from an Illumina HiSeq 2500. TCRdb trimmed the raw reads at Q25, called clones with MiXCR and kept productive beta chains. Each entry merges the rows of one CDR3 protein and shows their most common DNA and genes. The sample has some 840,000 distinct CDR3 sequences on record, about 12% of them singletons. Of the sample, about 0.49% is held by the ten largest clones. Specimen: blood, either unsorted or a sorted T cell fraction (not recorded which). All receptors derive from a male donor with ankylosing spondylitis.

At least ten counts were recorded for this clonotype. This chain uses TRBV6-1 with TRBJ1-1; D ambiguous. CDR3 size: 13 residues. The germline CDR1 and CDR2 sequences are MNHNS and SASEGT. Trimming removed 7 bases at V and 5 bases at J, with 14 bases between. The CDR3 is CASTPAGRTEAFF. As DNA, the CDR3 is TGTGCCAGCACCCCCGCAGGCCGGACTGAAGCTTTCTTT.

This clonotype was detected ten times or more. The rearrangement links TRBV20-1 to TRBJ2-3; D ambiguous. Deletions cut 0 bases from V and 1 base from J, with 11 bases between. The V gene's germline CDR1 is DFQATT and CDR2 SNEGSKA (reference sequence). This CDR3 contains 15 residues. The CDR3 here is CSARDSPPGTDTQYF. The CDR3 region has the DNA TGCAGTGCTAGAGATAGCCCCCCAGGCACAGATACGCAGTATTTT.

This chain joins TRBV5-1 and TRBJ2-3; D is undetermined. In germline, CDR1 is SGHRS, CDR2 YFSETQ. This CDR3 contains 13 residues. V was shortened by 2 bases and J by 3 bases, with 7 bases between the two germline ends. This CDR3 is CASSFTPTDTQYF. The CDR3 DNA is TGCGCCAGCAGCTTCACCCCTACAGATACGCAGTATTTT.

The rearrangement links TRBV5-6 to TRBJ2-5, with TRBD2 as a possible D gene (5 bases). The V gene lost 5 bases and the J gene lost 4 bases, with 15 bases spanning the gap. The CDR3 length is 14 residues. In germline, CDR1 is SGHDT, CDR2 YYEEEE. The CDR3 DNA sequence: TGTGCCAGCAGAGCTTGGGAGCGGTCAGAGACCCAGTACTTC. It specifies CASRAWERSETQYF. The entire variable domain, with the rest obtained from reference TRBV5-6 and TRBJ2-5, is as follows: DAGVTQSPTHLIKTRGQQVTLRCSPKSGHDTVSWYQQALGQGPQFIFQYYEEEERQRGNFPDRFSGHQFPNYSSELNVNALLLGDSALYLCASRAWERSETQYFGPGTRLLVL.

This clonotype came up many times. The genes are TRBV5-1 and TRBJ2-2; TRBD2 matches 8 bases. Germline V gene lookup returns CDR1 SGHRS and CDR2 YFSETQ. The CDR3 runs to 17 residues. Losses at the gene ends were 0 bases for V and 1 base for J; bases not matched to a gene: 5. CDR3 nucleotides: TGCGCCAGCAGCTTGGGAGCCACTAGCGGGAACACCGGGGAGCTGTTTTTT. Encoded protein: CASSLGATSGNTGELFF.